This TCR beta chain was sequenced during a study of cytomegalovirus exposure and HLA in healthy donors. Here immunoSEQ multiplex PCR was the method, and the copy in TCRdb shows in-frame clones only, minus some. The sample yields tens of thousands of clones, roughly 93% seen once. CDR1 is LNHDA, CDR2 SQIVND, per germline (reference sequence). The J segment lost 0 bases and the V segment lost 8 bases, leaving 6 bases of the junction unmatched. The CDR3 runs 16 residues. The sequenced sample was PBMCs. The chain employs TRBV19 and TRBJ2-6, with 8 bases fitting TRBD2. This TCR came from a woman in her twenties or thirties in good health and CMV-seronegative. CDR3 residues: CASGGTRGSGANVLTF. Written as DNA, the CDR3 is TGTGCCAGTGGAGGGACTAGGGGCTCTGGGGCCAACGTCCTGACTTTC.